What follows are 23 T cell receptor beta chains derived from one specimen sequenced in a study of OX40 agonist ivuxolimab in advanced cancers. The library was built by means of the immunoSEQ multiplex PCR assay. TCRdb re-hosts the immuneACCESS table, in-frame sequences only. Its copies lack some clones; in the studies checked, an unresolved V gene accounts for under half of them, and the cause for the rest is not known. Counted in this sample were about 86,000 clones; less than 95% of them appeared once. The ten largest account for roughly 9.4% of the sample. Here the sequenced sample was CD4+ or CD8+ T cells sorted from blood, taken in a trial of the OX40 agonist ivuxolimab. Source of these receptors: an adult with an advanced solid tumor such as melanoma, head and neck, liver or kidney cancer.

J is TRBJ2-7 and V is TRBV28; 9 bases line up with TRBD1. CDR3 length: 14 residues. V dropped 7 bases and J dropped 4; count of bases not matched to a gene: 8. Germline CDR1 is MDHEN and CDR2 is SYDVKM. CDR3 in DNA: TGTGCCAGCATTGGGAGGGACAGGGTATACGAGCAGTACTTC. Translated, it gives CASIGRDRVYEQYF.

CDR3 region: CASSSRDRVTENYGYTF. The DNA of the CDR3 is TGTGCCAGCAGCAGCCGGGACAGGGTTACCGAAAACTATGGCTACACCTTC. The V call is TRBV13, the J call TRBJ1-2, with 9 bases aligning to TRBD1. CDR3 size: 17 residues. The trim removed 5 bases at V and 2 bases at J, leaving 12 bases unmatched. Germline V gene sequence: CDR1 PRHDT, CDR2 FYEKMQ (reference sequence).

This chain joins TRBV23-1 and TRBJ1-1, with TRBD1 matching 7 bases. TRBV23-1 is sorted into the ORF group, with uncertain function. J was trimmed by 2 bases and V by 5 bases; bases with no gene match: 11. The CDR3 is 16 amino acids. This CDR3 is CASSSTGRAKNTEAFF. DNA for the CDR3: TGCGCCAGCAGTTCGACAGGGAGAGCGAAAAACACTGAAGCTTTCTTT.

The chain has TRBV4-1 and TRBJ2-1; D may be TRBD2 (6 bases). The CDR3 totals 15 residues. V was cut by 1 base and J by 0 bases, with 7 bases left in between. Germline assignment: CDR1 MGHRA and CDR2 YSYEKL. In nucleotides, the CDR3 is TGCGCCAGCAGCCAAGCTAGCGACTCCTACAATGAGCAGTTCTTC. Translation gives CASSQASDSYNEQFF.

V and J are TRBV30 and TRBJ2-6; unclear D gene. The germline V and J ends were trimmed by 1 base and 10 bases, with 8 bases remaining between them. The CDR3 consists of 12 residues. Germline V gene sequence: CDR1 GTSNPN, CDR2 SVGIG (reference sequence). CDR3 sequence reads: CAWSGTRNVLTF. CDR3 DNA: TGTGCCTGGAGTGGAACTCGAAACGTCCTGACTTTC.

The genes are TRBV28 and TRBJ1-1, with a weak D call TRBD1 (5 bases). Per germline, CDR1 MDHEN and CDR2 SYDVKM. This CDR3 region has 14 residues. V gave up 1 base and J gave up 1 base, with 7 bases separating them. The CDR3 loop reads CASSLLQANTEAFF. The CDR3 nucleotides are TGTGCCAGCAGTTTATTACAGGCGAACACTGAAGCTTTCTTT.

DNA for the CDR3: TGTGCCAGCGCCGGGACTAGCCTTGGCACAGATACGCAGTATTTT. Its translation is CASAGTSLGTDTQYF. The J gene is TRBJ2-3, the V gene TRBV2, with TRBD2 matching over 9 bases. J lost 1 base, V lost 8 bases, and 7 bases had no gene match. CDR1 SNHLY and CDR2 FYNNEI come from the germline V gene. The CDR3 length is 15 residues.

This rearrangement joins TRBV5-4 to TRBJ2-5; 12 bases map to TRBD1. The CDR3 spans 13 residues. In germline, CDR1 is SGHNT, CDR2 YYREEE (reference sequence). CDR3 loop: CAAAGQGAETQYF. CDR3 DNA: TGTGCGGCGGCGGGACAGGGGGCCGAGACCCAGTACTTC.

The rearrangement joins TRBV7-9 to TRBJ2-7; TRBD1 aligns across 9 bases. The CDR3 contains 16 residues. Germline-derived CDR1 and CDR2 are SEHNR and FQNEAQ (reference sequence). V lost 1 base to trimming and J lost 5 bases; unmatched junction nucleotides: 9. The CDR3 DNA sequence: TGTGCCAGCAGCTTAGGCCCCGGACAGGGGAACGACGAGCAGTACTTC. It translates to CASSLGPGQGNDEQYF.

The DNA for the CDR3 is TGTGCCAGCAGCTTGTGGGGGGCCAATCAGCCCCAGCATTTT. This translates into CASSLWGANQPQHF. This chain uses TRBV5-6 with TRBJ1-5, with D maybe TRBD1 (6 bases). The germline V and J ends were trimmed by 1 base and 3 bases, with 8 bases remaining between them. Germline V lookup: CDR1 SGHDT, CDR2 YYEEEE. The CDR3 totals 14 residues.

The chain uses TRBV27 and TRBJ2-2; 9 bases are shared with TRBD1. The germline V gene has CDR1 MNHEY and CDR2 SMNVEV (reference sequence). The CDR3 runs to 16 residues. Trimming took 5 bases from V and 6 from J; bases not matched to a gene: 10. The chain's CDR3 is CASSKSGTGRSGELFF. The CDR3, as DNA: TGTGCCAGCAGTAAGTCCGGGACAGGGAGATCCGGGGAGCTGTTTTTT.

The chain has TRBV12-5 and TRBJ1-1; no clear D. The germline CDR1 and CDR2 sequences are LGHNT and FRNRAP. Trimming took off 1 base at V and 1 base at J, with 4 bases between the two ends. This CDR3 has 13 amino acids. The CDR3: CASGLGGNTEAFF. In DNA form, the CDR3 reads TGTGCTAGTGGTTTGGGGGGGAACACTGAAGCTTTCTTT.

This clone was recorded once. J is TRBJ2-7 and V is TRBV6-6; no definite D call. Germline loops: CDR1 MNHNY, CDR2 SVGAGI (reference sequence). V lost 2 bases, J lost 2 bases, and 10 bases lay in between. The CDR3 is made up of 14 amino acids. CDR3 protein: CASSYLGSPYEQYF. CDR3 nucleotide sequence: TGTGCCAGCAGTTACCTGGGCAGCCCCTACGAGCAGTACTTC.

The chain combines TRBV6-5 with TRBJ1-4; D is uncertain. This CDR3 comprises 12 residues. CDR1 MNHEY and CDR2 SVGAGI come from the germline V gene. V was pared by 6 bases and J by 4 bases, with 6 bases between. CDR3 nucleotides: TGTGCCAGCAGGGAAAGTAATGAAAAACTGTTTTTT. Its translation: CASRESNEKLFF.

The chain carries TRBV9 and TRBJ2-3; D perhaps matches TRBD2 (6 bases). CDR1 is SGDLS and CDR2 is YYNGEE in the germline V gene. V was trimmed by 0 bases and J by 6 bases, leaving 17 bases between them. The CDR3 length is 16 residues. CDR3 amino acids: CASSVGTDLARDTQYF. The CDR3 DNA reads as TGTGCCAGCAGCGTAGGAACGGATCTAGCGCGCGATACGCAGTATTTT.

The chain carries TRBV9 and TRBJ2-7; 10 nucleotides line up with TRBD1. J lost 6 bases, V lost 9 bases, and 9 bases had no gene match. Germline values: CDR1 SGDLS, CDR2 YYNGEE. This CDR3 is 13 amino acids long. The CDR3 DNA sequence: TGTGCCAACAAGCGGGACAGGGGAGCCGAGCAGTACTTC. This encodes CANKRDRGAEQYF. The full variable domain, its missing parts supplied by reference TRBV9 and TRBJ2-7, is DSGVTQTPKHLITATGQRVTLRCSPRSGDLSVYWYQQSLDQGLQFLIQYYNGEERAKGNILERFSAQQFPDLHSELNLSSLELGDSALYFCANKRDRGAEQYFGPGTRLTVT.

This chain joins TRBV7-3 and TRBJ2-7; 7 bases fit TRBD1. J lost 0 bases, V lost 5 bases, and 1 base had no gene match. CDR1 and CDR2 from the germline V gene are SGHTA and FQGTGA. This CDR3 region has 13 residues. The CDR3 region has the DNA TGTGCCAGCAGCCCAGGGGGCTCCTACGAGCAGTACTTC. It codes for CASSPGGSYEQYF.

The genes are TRBV9 and TRBJ2-7, with 11 bases that match TRBD1. The germline gives CDR1 SGDLS, CDR2 YYNGEE. V gave up 1 base and J gave up 3 bases; unmatched junction bases: 6. The CDR3 loop spans 16 amino acids. The CDR3 nucleotides read TGTGCCAGCAGCGTATTTCCCGGGACAGGGGGCTACGAGCAGTACTTC. It is translated as CASSVFPGTGGYEQYF.

V and J are TRBV9 and TRBJ2-7, with 8 bases that match TRBD2. V was pared by 3 bases and J by 1 base, with 12 bases of the junction left unmatched. The CDR3 is 17 amino acids. CDR1 SGDLS and CDR2 YYNGEE come from the germline V gene. The CDR3: CASSAGTGTRVSYEQYF. DNA for the CDR3: TGTGCCAGCAGCGCCGGAACCGGGACTAGGGTTTCCTACGAGCAGTACTTC.

The V call is TRBV11-3, the J call TRBJ2-2, with 9 positions matching TRBD2. CDR1 is SGHNT and CDR2 is YENEEA in the germline V gene. J lost 4 bases, V lost 1 base, and 7 bases had no gene match. CDR3 length: 17 amino acids. The CDR3 spells CASSLGLSGSPTGELFF. CDR3 bases: TGTGCCAGCAGCTTAGGACTTAGCGGGAGTCCCACCGGGGAGCTGTTTTTT.

The chain recombines TRBV4-1 with TRBJ2-4; D tentatively fits TRBD1 or TRBD2 (6 bases each). This CDR3 comprises 17 residues. CDR1 and CDR2 (germline): MGHRA, YSYEKL. The V and J ends lost 3 bases and 5 bases respectively, with 20 bases between them. CDR3 bases: TGCGCCAGCAGCCAGTTCTCGGGGGCCCAAGGGGAAAACATTCAGTACTTC. Protein product: CASSQFSGAQGENIQYF.

The rearrangement joins TRBV27 to TRBJ1-5, with unresolved D. In germline, CDR1 is MNHEY, CDR2 SMNVEV (reference sequence). V was shortened by 5 bases and J by 3 bases, with 11 bases between the two germline ends. This CDR3 comprises 14 residues. The CDR3 DNA reads as TGTGCCAGCAGTCCCCGGTCCCTCAATCAGCCCCAGCATTTT. Residues: CASSPRSLNQPQHF.

This chain links TRBV4-1 with TRBJ1-4, with D uncertain. Trimming took 1 base from V and 8 from J, leaving 14 bases between them. Germline values: CDR1 MGHRA, CDR2 YSYEKL. This CDR3 spans 15 amino acids. CDR3 bases: TGCGCCAGCAGCCAAGTGGCCGGGGTACAGGAAAAACTGTTTTTT. The encoded protein is CASSQVAGVQEKLFF.